This is a list of T cell receptor beta chains from one sample in a study of CD8+ T cells in alopecia areata. Measured with immunoSEQ multiplex PCR; TCRdb has only the in-frame clones, and not every one. The sample yields 130,000 to 150,000 clones, around 51% seen once. The sample consisted of CD4+ T cells sorted from blood, taken at week 0. The receptors originated from a human donor with alopecia areata. Each CDR3 is given with its conserved first and last residue. Each record gives: V gene, clone size, D gene, J gene, CDR3 DNA, CDR3 protein. A D gene is named only where the DNA matches it firmly. Clone size is given for some rows only: seen once, a few or many times, or a class if the clone is expanded.

v_gene: TRBV5-6
abundance: .
d_gene: .
j_gene: TRBJ2-3
CDR3nt: TGTGCCAGCACCTCCGGAAGGGTAGATACGCAGTATTTT
CDR3aa: CASTSGRVDTQYF

v_gene: TRBV19
abundance: few
d_gene: .
j_gene: TRBJ2-1
CDR3nt: TGTGCCAGTAGTATAACGGGAGAATACAATGAGCAGTTCTTC
CDR3aa: CASSITGEYNEQFF

v_gene: TRBV4-2
abundance: few
d_gene: .
j_gene: TRBJ2-1
CDR3nt: TGTGCCAGCAGCCCTCAGGGGCGGGAGAGAGGTGAGCAGTTCTTC
CDR3aa: CASSPQGRERGEQFF

v_gene: TRBV9
abundance: .
d_gene: .
j_gene: TRBJ1-2
CDR3nt: TGTGCCAGCAGCGTTTGGACGGATACTAGACCTCTCTATGGCTACACCTTC
CDR3aa: CASSVWTDTRPLYGYTF

v_gene: TRBV30
abundance: .
d_gene: .
j_gene: TRBJ2-7
CDR3nt: TGTGCCTGGAGTGAAGGACTTGTCTACGAGCAGTACTTC
CDR3aa: CAWSEGLVYEQYF

v_gene: TRBV2
abundance: .
d_gene: TRBD1
j_gene: TRBJ2-2
CDR3nt: TGTGCCAGCAGTGTGGGACAGGGCACCGGGGAGCTGTTTTTT
CDR3aa: CASSVGQGTGELFF

v_gene: TRBV10-3
abundance: few
d_gene: TRBD2
j_gene: TRBJ2-7
CDR3nt: TGTGCCATCGGGAGGGGTGTGGGCTACGAGCAGTACTTC
CDR3aa: CAIGRGVGYEQYF

v_gene: TRBV5-6
abundance: .
d_gene: .
j_gene: TRBJ1-5
CDR3nt: TGTGCCAGCAGCGGTGGGACGGGAAATCAGCCCCAGCATTTT
CDR3aa: CASSGGTGNQPQHF

v_gene: TRBV7-2
abundance: few
d_gene: TRBD1
j_gene: TRBJ1-2
CDR3nt: TGTGCCAGCAGCTACCACGGAGGGGGCAACTATGGCTACACCTTC
CDR3aa: CASSYHGGGNYGYTF

v_gene: TRBV19
abundance: few
d_gene: TRBD2
j_gene: TRBJ2-2
CDR3nt: TGTGCCACCTCTTCGGGAGGTGGAATCACCGGGGAGCTGTTTTTT
CDR3aa: CATSSGGGITGELFF

v_gene: TRBV6-6
abundance: .
d_gene: .
j_gene: TRBJ2-4
CDR3nt: TGTGCCAGCAGTTACCCCCCCCTCATTGGAGGGAACATTCAGTACTTC
CDR3aa: CASSYPPLIGGNIQYF

v_gene: TRBV29-1
abundance: .
d_gene: TRBD1
j_gene: TRBJ2-7
CDR3nt: TGCAGCGCCGGGACAGGGGGCTCCGAGCAGTACTTC
CDR3aa: CSAGTGGSEQYF

v_gene: TRBV29-1
abundance: .
d_gene: TRBD1
j_gene: TRBJ1-5
CDR3nt: TGCAGCGTTCAACAGGGGGCGAATCAGCCCCAGCATTTT
CDR3aa: CSVQQGANQPQHF

v_gene: TRBV7-9
abundance: .
d_gene: .
j_gene: TRBJ1-2
CDR3nt: TGTGCCAGCAGTCCGGGGGGCAGTCAAGCTAACTATGGCTACACCTTC
CDR3aa: CASSPGGSQANYGYTF

v_gene: TRBV5-4
abundance: .
d_gene: .
j_gene: TRBJ2-2
CDR3nt: TGTGCCAGCAGCTTTTCTACGGTCGGCACCGGGGAGCTGTTTTTT
CDR3aa: CASSFSTVGTGELFF

v_gene: TRBV5-4
abundance: .
d_gene: TRBD2
j_gene: TRBJ2-1
CDR3nt: TGTGCCAGCAGCTTGGAGCTAGCGGGATACAATGAGCAGTTCTTC
CDR3aa: CASSLELAGYNEQFF

v_gene: TRBV13
abundance: .
d_gene: .
j_gene: TRBJ1-5
CDR3nt: TGTGCCAGCAGCTTCCGGCGTGAGGGGCCCCAGCATTTT
CDR3aa: CASSFRREGPQHF

v_gene: TRBV5-1
abundance: .
d_gene: .
j_gene: TRBJ1-2
CDR3nt: TGCGCCAGCAGCTTGGCCTCTGTAACGGATGGCTACACCTTC
CDR3aa: CASSLASVTDGYTF

v_gene: TRBV15
abundance: .
d_gene: TRBD1
j_gene: TRBJ1-2
CDR3nt: TGTGCCACCAGCAGAGTCCGGGACAGGGCTCTCTATGGCTACACCTTC
CDR3aa: CATSRVRDRALYGYTF

v_gene: TRBV7-2
abundance: .
d_gene: .
j_gene: TRBJ2-5
CDR3nt: TGTGCCAGCAGCCCTTCAACAGCGTTAGGGCCAGGGGAGACCCAGTACTTC
CDR3aa: CASSPSTALGPGETQYF

v_gene: TRBV11-2
abundance: .
d_gene: .
j_gene: TRBJ2-7
CDR3nt: TGTGCCAGCAGCTTAGACTCCTACGAGCAGTACTTC
CDR3aa: CASSLDSYEQYF

v_gene: TRBV7-2
abundance: .
d_gene: .
j_gene: TRBJ2-7
CDR3nt: TGTGCCAGCAGCTTGCGGGGCGCGGGATACGAGCAGTACTTC
CDR3aa: CASSLRGAGYEQYF

v_gene: TRBV15
abundance: .
d_gene: TRBD1
j_gene: TRBJ1-1
CDR3nt: TGTGCCACCAGCAGAGTAGGGTGGGGACAGGGGGAAGCTTTCTTT
CDR3aa: CATSRVGWGQGEAFF

v_gene: TRBV5-6
abundance: few
d_gene: .
j_gene: TRBJ2-1
CDR3nt: TGTGCCAGCAGCTTTTCCGGGAGCGGTGATGAGCAGTTCTTC
CDR3aa: CASSFSGSGDEQFF

v_gene: TRBV29-1
abundance: .
d_gene: .
j_gene: TRBJ2-3
CDR3nt: TGCAGCGTTGATGGTGGTAGCACAGATACGCAGTATTTT
CDR3aa: CSVDGGSTDTQYF

v_gene: TRBV7-2
abundance: .
d_gene: .
j_gene: TRBJ2-7
CDR3nt: TGTGCCAGCAGCTGGACCCACGGGGATCGGCAGTACTTC
CDR3aa: CASSWTHGDRQYF

v_gene: TRBV19
abundance: .
d_gene: .
j_gene: TRBJ1-1
CDR3nt: TGTGCCAGTAGGACCTTAGGGGCGAACACTGAAGCTTTCTTT
CDR3aa: CASRTLGANTEAFF

v_gene: TRBV5-1
abundance: .
d_gene: .
j_gene: TRBJ2-2
CDR3nt: TGCGCCAGCAGCCCCTCCACCGGGGAGCTGTTTTTT
CDR3aa: CASSPSTGELFF

v_gene: TRBV28
abundance: .
d_gene: TRBD1
j_gene: TRBJ2-7
CDR3nt: TGTGCCAGCAGTTCCTTCAGGGGGAACGAGCAGTACTTC
CDR3aa: CASSSFRGNEQYF

v_gene: TRBV15
abundance: once
d_gene: TRBD1
j_gene: TRBJ2-1
CDR3nt: TGTGCCACCACCGGGACAGGGAATGAGCAGTTCTTC
CDR3aa: CATTGTGNEQFF

v_gene: TRBV4-2
abundance: .
d_gene: .
j_gene: TRBJ1-1
CDR3nt: TGTGCCAGCAGCCAAGGAGCCGGGACAAAAAACACTGAAGCTTTCTTT
CDR3aa: CASSQGAGTKNTEAFF

v_gene: TRBV29-1
abundance: .
d_gene: .
j_gene: TRBJ1-5
CDR3nt: TGCAGCGTTGGGGGACTCAATCAGCCCCAGCATTTT
CDR3aa: CSVGGLNQPQHF

v_gene: TRBV30
abundance: .
d_gene: .
j_gene: TRBJ1-2
CDR3nt: TGTGCCTGGACGCCGGGAGGAAGGGACTATGGCTACACCTTC
CDR3aa: CAWTPGGRDYGYTF

v_gene: TRBV6-1
abundance: .
d_gene: TRBD1
j_gene: TRBJ1-5
CDR3nt: TGTGCCAGCAGCCGCGGACAGGGCAATCAGCCCCAGCATTTT
CDR3aa: CASSRGQGNQPQHF

v_gene: TRBV2
abundance: few
d_gene: .
j_gene: TRBJ2-2
CDR3nt: TGTGCCAGCAGTGGGGTTGGTAACACCGGGGAGCTGTTTTTT
CDR3aa: CASSGVGNTGELFF

v_gene: TRBV29-1
abundance: .
d_gene: .
j_gene: TRBJ2-5
CDR3nt: TGCAGCGTTGTGGGCCAGGCAGAGACCCAGTACTTC
CDR3aa: CSVVGQAETQYF

v_gene: TRBV7-9
abundance: .
d_gene: TRBD1
j_gene: TRBJ1-1
CDR3nt: TGTGCCAGCAGCTTGCAACCGGGACAGGGCCCGAACACTGAAGCTTTCTTT
CDR3aa: CASSLQPGQGPNTEAFF

v_gene: TRBV25-1
abundance: few
d_gene: TRBD1
j_gene: TRBJ2-5
CDR3nt: TGTGCCAGCAGTGGGGGTGGTCAGGGGGCTTTAGAGACCCAGTACTTC
CDR3aa: CASSGGGQGALETQYF

v_gene: TRBV30
abundance: .
d_gene: TRBD1
j_gene: TRBJ2-6
CDR3nt: TGTGCCTGGAGGAGGACAGGGAATGGGGCCAACGTCCTGACTTTC
CDR3aa: CAWRRTGNGANVLTF

v_gene: TRBV15
abundance: .
d_gene: .
j_gene: TRBJ1-2
CDR3nt: TGTGCCACCAGCAGAGATACGAGACAGGCAGATGGCTACACCTTC
CDR3aa: CATSRDTRQADGYTF

v_gene: TRBV7-9
abundance: .
d_gene: .
j_gene: TRBJ2-5
CDR3nt: TGTGCCAGCAGCTTGAGAGGGCAGGAGACCCAGTACTTC
CDR3aa: CASSLRGQETQYF

v_gene: TRBV18
abundance: few
d_gene: .
j_gene: TRBJ1-5
CDR3nt: TGTGCCAGCTCAGGAAAGGGCGGACAGCCCCAGCATTTT
CDR3aa: CASSGKGGQPQHF

v_gene: TRBV4-2
abundance: once
d_gene: TRBD1
j_gene: TRBJ2-1
CDR3nt: TGTGCCAGCAGCACGGGACAGGGGTTCGGGCAGTTCTTC
CDR3aa: CASSTGQGFGQFF

v_gene: TRBV7-9
abundance: few
d_gene: .
j_gene: TRBJ2-7
CDR3nt: TGTGCCAGCAGCTTGGGGCCCGGGAGCTCCTACGAGCAGTACTTC
CDR3aa: CASSLGPGSSYEQYF

v_gene: TRBV30
abundance: .
d_gene: .
j_gene: TRBJ1-1
CDR3nt: TGTGCCTGGAGTGTACGGAGGTCGGCAGGGAGGGCTGAAGCTTTCTTT
CDR3aa: CAWSVRRSAGRAEAFF

v_gene: TRBV15
abundance: .
d_gene: .
j_gene: TRBJ2-4
CDR3nt: TGTGCCACCAGCCCGGGACCGAAGGTTAATTACATTCAGTACTTC
CDR3aa: CATSPGPKVNYIQYF

v_gene: TRBV27
abundance: .
d_gene: TRBD1
j_gene: TRBJ1-5
CDR3nt: TGTGCCAGCAGTTCTCGACAGGGCCTTATCAATCAGCCCCAGCATTTT
CDR3aa: CASSSRQGLINQPQHF

v_gene: TRBV28
abundance: few
d_gene: .
j_gene: TRBJ1-1
CDR3nt: TGTGCCAGCAGCGATCCCCAGAGGTGGGCTTTCTTT
CDR3aa: CASSDPQRWAFF

v_gene: TRBV30
abundance: .
d_gene: .
j_gene: TRBJ1-3
CDR3nt: TGTGCCTGGGACCCGGGACTTTACTCTGGAAACACCATATATTTT
CDR3aa: CAWDPGLYSGNTIYF

v_gene: TRBV7-6
abundance: .
d_gene: TRBD2
j_gene: TRBJ2-3
CDR3nt: TGTGCCAGCAGCTTAGCGGGACTAGCAACAGATACGCAGTATTTT
CDR3aa: CASSLAGLATDTQYF

v_gene: TRBV30
abundance: .
d_gene: .
j_gene: TRBJ2-6
CDR3nt: TGTGCCTGGAGTCTCCCTGGGGCCAACGTCCTGACTTTC
CDR3aa: CAWSLPGANVLTF

v_gene: TRBV5-4
abundance: .
d_gene: TRBD1
j_gene: TRBJ2-4
CDR3nt: TGTGCCAGCAGCGCTAGGGGGCCAAACATTCAGTACTTC
CDR3aa: CASSARGPNIQYF

v_gene: TRBV7-3
abundance: .
d_gene: TRBD1
j_gene: TRBJ2-7
CDR3nt: TGTGCCAGCAGCTTAATGTCCGGGACAGGGGGTACCTACGAGCAGTACTTC
CDR3aa: CASSLMSGTGGTYEQYF

v_gene: TRBV14
abundance: .
d_gene: .
j_gene: TRBJ1-1
CDR3nt: TGTGCCAGCAGCGTAGGGATTAAGACTGAAGCTTTCTTT
CDR3aa: CASSVGIKTEAFF

v_gene: TRBV25-1
abundance: .
d_gene: TRBD1
j_gene: TRBJ1-4
CDR3nt: TGTGCCAGCAGTGAGACAGGGCCCCGTGATGAAAAACTGTTTTTT
CDR3aa: CASSETGPRDEKLFF

v_gene: TRBV28
abundance: .
d_gene: TRBD2
j_gene: TRBJ2-7
CDR3nt: TGTGCCAGCAGTCTCGGACTAGCGGGTACCTACGAGCAGTACTTC
CDR3aa: CASSLGLAGTYEQYF

v_gene: TRBV29-1
abundance: .
d_gene: .
j_gene: TRBJ2-7
CDR3nt: TGCAGCGTGGCTGGACCAACGGAAGAGCAGTACTTC
CDR3aa: CSVAGPTEEQYF

v_gene: TRBV6-1
abundance: once
d_gene: .
j_gene: TRBJ2-7
CDR3nt: TGTGCCAGCAGCAGCGGACTTCAGCTGAACTACGAGCAGTACTTC
CDR3aa: CASSSGLQLNYEQYF